Below, 31 T cell receptor beta chains from the same sample are listed, as sequenced in a study of T cells in pancreatic ductal adenocarcinoma (dated by TCRdb to between 2016 and 2019). The selected pancreatic ductal adenocarcinoma patients had received surgery without neoadjuvant therapy. To prepare the library, the immunoSEQ multiplex PCR assay was applied. TCRdb re-hosts the immuneACCESS table, in-frame sequences only. Its copies lack some clones; in the studies checked, an unresolved V gene accounts for under half of them, and the cause for the rest is not known. Here the sample has 85,000 to 120,000 clones; about 95% occur a single time. The leading ten clones occupy 3.1% of the sample. Sequencing input: PBMCs. The receptors come from a human donor with pancreatic ductal adenocarcinoma.

The rearrangement uses TRBV30 and TRBJ1-5; 8 positions match TRBD1. The CDR3 is 13 amino acids. V shed 3 bases, J shed 7 bases, and the junction held 5 bases outside the gene matches. The germline gives CDR1 GTSNPN, CDR2 SVGIG (reference sequence). The CDR3 region has the DNA TGTGCCTGGAGCCAGGGGGCCGAACAGCCCCAGCATTTT. It encodes CAWSQGAEQPQHF.

This clone showed up just once. V usage is TRBV11-2 and J usage is TRBJ2-6, with D perhaps TRBD1 (6 bases). This CDR3 is 16 amino acids long. Germline V gene data show CDR1 as SGHAT and CDR2 as FQNNGV. The V and J ends lost 2 bases and 1 base respectively, with 9 bases between them. This chain's CDR3 is CASSLMRGSGANVLTF. CDR3 in DNA: TGTGCCAGCAGCTTAATGAGGGGGTCTGGGGCCAACGTCCTGACTTTC. Supplemented by reference TRBV11-2 and TRBJ2-6, the full variable domain reads EAGVAQSPRYKIIEKRQSVAFWCNPISGHATLYWYQQILGQGPKLLIQFQNNGVVDDSQLPKDRFSAERLKGVDSTLKIQPAKLEDSAVYLCASSLMRGSGANVLTFGAGSRLTVL.

The chain is built from TRBV5-1 and TRBJ2-3; D is undetermined. V gave up 0 bases and J gave up 2 bases, with 10 bases separating them. The germline V gene encodes CDR1 SGHRS and CDR2 YFSETQ. The CDR3 is 15 residues long. CDR3 bases: TGCGCCAGCAGCTTGGGCTGGAGTATCACAGATACGCAGTATTTT. Protein product: CASSLGWSITDTQYF.

V and J are TRBV10-3 and TRBJ2-5; TRBD2 is a possible D gene (5 bases). V lost 10 bases and J 4 bases, leaving 16 bases between the germline ends. This CDR3 contains 13 residues. Germline CDR1 and CDR2: ENHRY and SYGVKD. CDR3 nucleotides: TGTGCCACCTGGGCCCGCGCGGGAGAGACCCAGTACTTC. It yields the protein CATWARAGETQYF.

V is TRBV9 and J is TRBJ2-1, with TRBD2 matching 7 bases. V was clipped by 1 base and J by 4 bases; unmatched bases: 5. The CDR3 consists of 15 residues. Germline assignment: CDR1 SGDLS and CDR2 YYNGEE. The CDR3 protein is CASSVSSGLYNEQFF. CDR3 DNA sequence: TGTGCCAGCAGCGTATCTAGCGGACTATACAATGAGCAGTTCTTC.

This clone was picked up one time. This chain joins TRBV10-3 and TRBJ2-7; 7 bases align to TRBD2. Germline V CDR1 and CDR2: ENHRY, SYGVKD. The CDR3 has 16 residues. V shed 0 bases and J 3 bases; nucleotides not matched to a gene: 8. CDR3 nucleotide sequence: TGTGCCATCAGTGAGTCGAGTGGGAGGGGTTTCTACGAGCAGTACTTC. Amino acids: CAISESSGRGFYEQYF.

This chain connects TRBV10-2 to TRBJ2-7; 8 bases match TRBD2. From germline, CDR1 is WSHSY and CDR2 SAAADI. Trimming removed 7 bases from V and 0 bases from J; junction bases left unmatched: 11. CDR3 length: 16 residues. In DNA form, the CDR3 reads TGCGCCAGCACCCCCAGTGGGAGCGGGAGCTCCTACGAGCAGTACTTC. Protein: CASTPSGSGSSYEQYF.

CDR3 DNA: TGCGCCAGCAGCCGCTTCTCCTTTCTAGCGGGAGGAGGGGAGCAGTACTTC. Amino acids: CASSRFSFLAGGGEQYF. The chain is built from TRBV5-1 and TRBJ2-7; 11 bases match TRBD2. Germline V gene lookup returns CDR1 SGHRS and CDR2 YFSETQ. With V trimmed by 4 bases and J by 7 bases, 16 bases remained unmatched. The CDR3 has 17 amino acids.

The chain combines TRBV10-3 with TRBJ2-2, with TRBD1 matching over 7 bases. Per germline, CDR1 ENHRY and CDR2 SYGVKD. The CDR3 extends over 17 amino acids. V lost 2 bases, J lost 6 bases, and 12 bases stayed unmatched. The CDR3 region is CAISEAKGATRSGELFF. The CDR3 DNA sequence: TGTGCCATCAGTGAGGCCAAGGGGGCTACGAGGTCCGGGGAGCTGTTTTTT.

The CDR3 nucleotides read TGTGCCAGCCGAGGGACAGGGGGCCAGTACGAGCAGTACTTC. The encoded protein is CASRGTGGQYEQYF. J is TRBJ2-7 and V is TRBV5-6, with 12 bases that match TRBD1. The CDR3 spans 14 residues. The J segment lost 4 bases and the V segment lost 7 bases, leaving 6 bases of the junction unmatched. Germline V lookup: CDR1 SGHDT, CDR2 YYEEEE.

The rearrangement uses TRBV5-1 and TRBJ2-1, with TRBD2 identical over 11 bases. The CDR3 loop spans 15 amino acids. The germline V gene has CDR1 SGHRS and CDR2 YFSETQ. V was pared by 5 bases and J by 6 bases, with 7 bases of the junction left unmatched. The CDR3 DNA follows: TGCGCCAGCAGATCCGGGACTAGCGGTATCAATGAGCAGTTCTTC. This codes for CASRSGTSGINEQFF.

The CDR3 DNA is TGTGCCAGCAGAGCTACCAGCGGGAGTTACGAGCAGTACTTC. This codes for CASRATSGSYEQYF. The gene calls are TRBV6-5 and TRBJ2-7, with TRBD2 identical over 8 bases. The CDR3 has 14 residues. The V segment lost 6 bases and the J segment 4 bases; nucleotides outside the gene matches: 8. Looked up from germline, CDR1 is MNHEY and CDR2 is SVGAGI.

Here the CDR3 DNA reads TGTGCCAGCAGTTTATCGGGGACAGGGAACGAGCAGTACTTC. This gives the protein CASSLSGTGNEQYF. The rearrangement uses TRBV27 and TRBJ2-7; the match to TRBD1 covers 9 bases. The germline V gene encodes CDR1 MNHEY and CDR2 SMNVEV (reference sequence). The CDR3 has 14 residues. V lost 0 bases and J lost 5; bases outside the gene matches: 2.

V gene TRBV10-3 combines with J gene TRBJ1-1; the match to TRBD1 covers 9 bases. Per germline, CDR1 ENHRY and CDR2 SYGVKD. V trimming: 9 bases; J trimming: 4 bases; junction bases outside the gene matches: 6. The CDR3 length is 13 residues. The CDR3 sequence: CAIGTGLGTEAFF. Here the CDR3 DNA reads TGTGCCATAGGGACAGGGTTGGGCACTGAAGCTTTCTTT.

The chain is built from TRBV5-1 and TRBJ2-1; D is unclear. The CDR3 totals 12 residues. V lost 2 bases, J lost 10 bases, and 10 bases lay in between. Germline assignment: CDR1 SGHRS and CDR2 YFSETQ. The CDR3 DNA sequence: TGCGCCAGCAGCTTTCCCCCTCAGGAGCAGTTCTTC. It is translated as CASSFPPQEQFF. The whole variable domain, filled in from reference TRBV5-1 and TRBJ2-1, reads KAGVTQTPRYLIKTRGQQVTLSCSPISGHRSVSWYQQTPGQGLQFLFEYFSETQRNKGNFPGRFSGRQFSNSRSEMNVSTLELGDSALYLCASSFPPQEQFFGPGTRLTVL.

J is TRBJ2-1 and V is TRBV15, with a tentative D call TRBD2 (6 bases). The CDR3 totals 14 residues. V was pared by 2 bases and J by 4 bases, with 9 bases between. The germline V gene encodes CDR1 LNHNV and CDR2 YYDKDF (reference sequence). CDR3: CATSRLATYNEQFF. The CDR3 DNA sequence: TGTGCCACCAGCAGACTAGCGACATACAATGAGCAGTTCTTC.

V usage is TRBV30 and J usage is TRBJ2-3; perhaps TRBD2 as D (6 bases). The germline V and J ends were trimmed by 2 bases and 5 bases, with 11 bases remaining between them. The V gene's germline CDR1 is GTSNPN and CDR2 SVGIG (reference sequence). The CDR3 is 13 residues long. In DNA, the CDR3 is TGTGCCTGGAGTAGGGTGGGGGGAGATACGCAGTATTTT. Its protein product is CAWSRVGGDTQYF.

This clone has a single count. The chain has TRBV4-2 and TRBJ2-7; TRBD2 matches 8 bases. Germline V gene data show CDR1 as LGHNA and CDR2 as YNFKEQ. CDR3 size: 15 residues. V was pared by 1 base and J by 3 bases, with 5 bases of the junction left unmatched. This CDR3 is CASSQVLAGFYEQYF. CDR3 DNA sequence: TGTGCCAGCAGCCAAGTATTAGCGGGGTTCTACGAGCAGTACTTC.

This clone was counted a single time. The chain employs TRBV7-3 and TRBJ2-2, with TRBD2 matching over 9 bases. Per germline, CDR1 SGHTA and CDR2 FQGTGA. The CDR3 covers 15 residues. V was clipped by 5 bases and J by 5 bases; unmatched bases: 6. CDR3: CASSPGLARTGELFF. In DNA form, the CDR3 reads TGTGCCAGCAGCCCGGGACTAGCAAGGACCGGGGAGCTGTTTTTT.

The chain carries TRBV19 and TRBJ1-1, with no clear D. From germline, CDR1 is LNHDA and CDR2 SQIVND (reference sequence). This CDR3 has 13 residues. V was cut by 9 bases and J by 0 bases, with 11 bases left in between. This chain's CDR3 is CASTIKLNTEAFF. CDR3 coding DNA: TGTGCCAGCACAATTAAGTTGAACACTGAAGCTTTCTTT. Combining the CDR3 with reference TRBV19 and TRBJ1-1 gives the whole variable domain DGGITQSPKYLFRKEGQNVTLSCEQNLNHDAMYWYRQDPGQGLRLIYYSQIVNDFQKGDIAEGYSVSREKKESFPLTVTSAQKNPTAFYLCASTIKLNTEAFFGQGTRLTVV.

A single count supports this clone. J is TRBJ2-5 and V is TRBV29-1; TRBD1 matches 7 bases. Trimming removed 6 bases from V and 5 bases from J; junction bases left unmatched: 6. The CDR3 totals 12 residues. CDR1 SQVTM and CDR2 ANQGSEA come from the germline V gene. In DNA form, the CDR3 reads TGCAGCGTAAGGGGGCTTCGGGAGACCCAGTACTTC. It codes for CSVRGLRETQYF.

The CDR3 sequence: CASSLEGAGLAVYEQYF. DNA for the CDR3: TGTGCCAGCAGCTTAGAAGGTGCCGGACTAGCGGTATACGAGCAGTACTTC. This chain uses TRBV11-2 with TRBJ2-7, with 10 nucleotides matching TRBD2. This CDR3 has 17 amino acids. From germline, CDR1 is SGHAT and CDR2 FQNNGV. J lost 4 bases, V lost 0 bases, and 9 bases had no gene match.

CDR3 nucleotide sequence: TGTGCCAGCTCACCACCCCAGGGGTTAGGCAAAAAACTGTTTTTT. Translating it yields CASSPPQGLGKKLFF. V gene TRBV18 combines with J gene TRBJ1-4, with D perhaps matching TRBD1 (6 bases). CDR1 and CDR2 from the germline V gene are KGHSH and LQKENI. This CDR3 is built from 15 residues. V dropped 0 bases and J dropped 9 bases, with 14 bases sitting between them.

V usage is TRBV12-2 and J usage is TRBJ2-7; the table names TRBD2, a call not compared with the DNA. TRBV12-2 is a listed pseudogene. The CDR3 covers 15 residues. For the CDR3, the DNA is TGTGCAAGTCGCAATTTTCTAGCGCGGACCTACGAGCAGTACTTC. Protein product: CASRNFLARTYEQYF.

The chain combines TRBV6-5 with TRBJ2-7; 7 bases are shared with TRBD2. CDR3 size: 15 residues. Germline V gene sequence: CDR1 MNHEY, CDR2 SVGAGI. V dropped 0 bases and J dropped 0; count of bases not matched to a gene: 2. The DNA of the CDR3 is TGTGCCAGCAGTTACTCGTGGGACTACTCCTACGAGCAGTACTTC. Translated, it gives CASSYSWDYSYEQYF.

The chain couples TRBV7-9 to TRBJ1-2, with D perhaps TRBD1 (6 bases). V gave up 4 bases and J gave up 6 bases, with 9 bases separating them. CDR3 length equals 12 residues. Germline V gene lookup returns CDR1 SEHNR and CDR2 FQNEAQ (reference sequence). CDR3 DNA sequence: TGTGCCAGCAGCTCGACAGGAGATGGCTACACCTTC. It translates to CASSSTGDGYTF.

This chain links TRBV10-1 with TRBJ2-2; D perhaps matches TRBD2 (5 bases). CDR1 and CDR2 from the germline V gene are WNHNN and SYGVQD (reference sequence). The CDR3 contains 14 residues. V lost 6 bases to trimming and J lost 6 bases, with 14 bases between them. CDR3 in amino acids: CASSPPLRAGELFF. For the CDR3, the DNA is TGCGCCAGCAGCCCTCCCTTGCGGGCCGGGGAGCTGTTTTTT.

The chain recombines TRBV4-3 with TRBJ2-7; D may be TRBD2 (5 bases). The CDR3 sequence is 14 residues long. Trimming pared 8 bases from V and 3 bases from J, leaving 17 bases between. CDR1 LGHNA and CDR2 YSLEER come from the germline V gene. CDR3 amino acids: CASAVDWPGYEQYF. The CDR3 DNA follows: TGCGCCAGCGCGGTGGACTGGCCCGGCTACGAGCAGTACTTC.

The chain links TRBV7-9 to TRBJ2-7; 11 bases line up with TRBD2. Germline values: CDR1 SEHNR, CDR2 FQNEAQ (reference sequence). Unmatched junction bases numbered 7, after V lost 4 bases and J lost 2 bases. The CDR3 has 16 amino acids. The chain's CDR3 is CASSSTTSGIPYEQYF. The CDR3, as DNA: TGTGCCAGCAGCTCCACGACTAGCGGGATCCCCTACGAGCAGTACTTC. The full variable domain, completed using reference TRBV7-9 and TRBJ2-7, is DTGVSQNPRHKITKRGQNVTFRCDPISEHNRLYWYRQTLGQGPEFLTYFQNEAQLEKSRLLSDRFSAERPKGSFSTLEIQRTEQGDSAMYLCASSSTTSGIPYEQYFGPGTRLTVT.

The V and J genes are TRBV4-1 and TRBJ2-7; TRBD2 aligns across 12 bases. CDR1 and CDR2 from the germline V gene are MGHRA and YSYEKL. J was trimmed by 3 bases and V by 2 bases; bases with no gene match: 5. The CDR3 spans 16 residues. The CDR3 DNA is TGCGCCAGCAGCCAACCCCTAGCGGGAGGGAACTACGAGCAGTACTTC. Translation gives CASSQPLAGGNYEQYF.

This rearrangement joins TRBV28 to TRBJ2-1; 13 positions match TRBD2. The CDR3 extends over 14 amino acids. Germline lookup yields CDR1 MDHEN and CDR2 SYDVKM. V shed 2 bases and J 10 bases; nucleotides not matched to a gene: 2. The CDR3 protein is CASSLQLAGGEQFF. As DNA, the CDR3 is TGTGCCAGCAGTTTACAACTAGCGGGAGGGGAGCAGTTCTTC.